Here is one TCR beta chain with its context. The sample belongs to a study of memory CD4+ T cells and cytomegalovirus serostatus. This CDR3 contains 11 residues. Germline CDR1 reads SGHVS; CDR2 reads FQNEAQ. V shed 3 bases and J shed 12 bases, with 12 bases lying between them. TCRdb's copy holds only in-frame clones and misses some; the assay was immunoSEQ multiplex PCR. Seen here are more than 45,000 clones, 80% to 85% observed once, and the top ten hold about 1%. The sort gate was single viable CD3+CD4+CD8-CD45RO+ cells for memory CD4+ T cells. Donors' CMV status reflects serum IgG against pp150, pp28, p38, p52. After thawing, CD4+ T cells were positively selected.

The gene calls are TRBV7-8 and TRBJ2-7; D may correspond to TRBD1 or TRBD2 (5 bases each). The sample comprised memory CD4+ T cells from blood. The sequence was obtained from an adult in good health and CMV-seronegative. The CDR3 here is CASSFGARTYF. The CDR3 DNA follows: TGTGCCAGCAGCTTCGGGGCGCGTACGTACTTC.